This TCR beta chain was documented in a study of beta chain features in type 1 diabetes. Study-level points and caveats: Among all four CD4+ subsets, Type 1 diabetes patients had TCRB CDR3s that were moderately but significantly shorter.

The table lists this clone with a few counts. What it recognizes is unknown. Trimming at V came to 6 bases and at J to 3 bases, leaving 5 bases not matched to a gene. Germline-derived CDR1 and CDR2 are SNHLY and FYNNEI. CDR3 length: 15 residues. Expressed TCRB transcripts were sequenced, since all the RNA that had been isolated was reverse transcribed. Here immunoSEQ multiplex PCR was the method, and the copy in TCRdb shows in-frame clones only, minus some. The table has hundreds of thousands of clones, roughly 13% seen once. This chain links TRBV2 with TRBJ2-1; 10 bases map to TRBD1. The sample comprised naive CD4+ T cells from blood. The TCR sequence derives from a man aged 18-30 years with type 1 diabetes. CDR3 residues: CASSYDRGLYNEQFF. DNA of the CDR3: TGTGCCAGCAGCTATGACAGGGGGCTCTACAATGAGCAGTTCTTC.